These 8 T cell receptor beta chains came from one sample sequenced in a study of blood T cell repertoires in COVID-19. Profiling relied on immunoSEQ multiplex PCR, and the TCRdb table lists in-frame clones only, not all of them. The table records 80,000 to 100,000 clones, around 67% of them present only once. The sequenced material came from peripheral blood. The receptors were sampled from a man between 65 and 85 years old with COVID-19, enrolled during active disease.

The chain is built from TRBV7-3 and TRBJ2-2; D possibly corresponds to TRBD2 (6 bases). Trimming cost V 4 bases and J 6 bases, with 18 bases left between them. This CDR3 spans 16 amino acids. Germline assignment: CDR1 SGHTA and CDR2 FQGTGA. The DNA of the CDR3 is TGTGCCAGCAGCTCCCCTTTCGGGAGCCGACCCGGGGAGCTGTTTTTT. It is translated as CASSSPFGSRPGELFF. Using reference TRBV7-3 and TRBJ2-2 for the parts outside the CDR3, the full variable domain is GAGVSQTPSNKVTEKGKYVELRCDPISGHTALYWYRQSLGQGPEFLIYFQGTGAADDSGLPNDRFFAVRPEGSVSTLKIQRTERGDSAVYLCASSSPFGSRPGELFFGEGSRLTVL.

As DNA, the CDR3 is TGTGCCTGGAGTGGGAGTAGCCGCAATCAGCCCCAGCATTTT. Its translation: CAWSGSSRNQPQHF. The gene calls are TRBV30 and TRBJ1-5, with unresolved D. The germline CDR1 and CDR2 sequences are GTSNPN and SVGIG (reference sequence). This CDR3 is 14 amino acids long. Trimming took off 1 base at V and 2 bases at J, with 9 bases between the two ends. Full variable domain (remainder filled in from reference TRBV30 and TRBJ1-5): SQTIHQWPATLVQPVGSPLSLECTVEGTSNPNLYWYRQAAGRGLQLLFYSVGIGQISSEVPQNLSASRPQDRQFILSSKKLLLSDSGFYLCAWSGSSRNQPQHFGDGTRLSIL.

J is TRBJ2-5 and V is TRBV6-2 or TRBV6-3; TRBD2 matches at 12 bases. Unmatched junction bases numbered 7, after V lost 1 base and J lost 4 bases. The CDR3 contains 17 residues. Germline loops: CDR1 MNHEY, CDR2 SVGEGT. Here the CDR3 DNA reads TGTGCCAGCAGTTACTTCCTAGCGGGAGGGCCCTCAGAGACCCAGTACTTC. It translates to CASSYFLAGGPSETQYF.

In DNA form, the CDR3 reads TGTGCCAGCTTAGAGGGTTCCCGTCCTGAAGCTTTCTTT. Translation: CASLEGSRPEAFF. The chain couples TRBV28 to TRBJ1-1; D remains ambiguous. The CDR3 consists of 13 residues. Germline V gives CDR1 MDHEN, CDR2 SYDVKM. Trimming cost V 8 bases and J 6 bases, with 16 bases left between them. Using reference TRBV28 and TRBJ1-1 for the parts outside the CDR3, the full variable domain is DVKVTQSSRYLVKRTGEKVFLECVQDMDHENMFWYRQDPGLGLRLIYFSYDVKMKEKGDIPEGYSVSREKKERFSLILESASTNQTSMYLCASLEGSRPEAFFGQGTRLTVV.

This clone was found once. The CDR3, as DNA: TGTGCCAGCAGCCAGGCGCGGGAGGGCCGTGGTGAGCAGTTCTTC. Protein product: CASSQAREGRGEQFF. This chain connects TRBV3-1 (or the pseudogene TRBV3-2) to TRBJ2-1, with 9 bases matching TRBD2. Losses at the gene ends were 3 bases for V and 9 bases for J; bases not matched to a gene: 9. The CDR3 covers 15 residues. In germline, CDR1 is LGHDT, CDR2 YNNKEL (reference sequence).

The chain uses TRBV5-1 and TRBJ2-1, with D perhaps TRBD1 (5 bases). Trimming pared 3 bases from V and 14 bases from J, leaving 18 bases between. From germline, CDR1 is SGHRS and CDR2 YFSETQ. CDR3 size: 13 residues. The CDR3, as DNA: TGCGCCAGCAGCTCGGCGTCAGGGCCGGGCAAGTTCTTC. This translates into CASSSASGPGKFF.

The chain has TRBV5-4 and TRBJ2-2, with TRBD2 matching over 9 bases. CDR1 and CDR2 from the germline V gene are SGHNT and YYREEE (reference sequence). Unmatched junction bases numbered 6, after V lost 4 bases and J lost 5 bases. The CDR3 extends over 15 amino acids. Here the CDR3 reads CASSVGTSRTGELFF. In nucleotides, the CDR3 is TGTGCCAGCAGCGTAGGGACTAGCAGGACCGGGGAGCTGTTTTTT.

V and J are TRBV7-2 and TRBJ2-7; 8 nucleotides line up with TRBD2. V dropped 2 bases and J dropped 0; count of bases not matched to a gene: 3. This CDR3 contains 15 residues. The germline V gene has CDR1 SGHTA and CDR2 FQGNSA. The CDR3 sequence: CASSLIAGGSYEQYF. The CDR3 coding sequence is TGTGCCAGCAGCTTAATCGCGGGAGGCTCCTACGAGCAGTACTTC.